This T cell receptor (beta chain) originates from a study of blood T cell repertoires in COVID-19. As originally analysed: Amplified reference gene primers provided the basis for estimating nucleated cell counts. This table comes from immunoSEQ multiplex PCR, and its TCRdb copy is limited to in-frame clones, with some not included. V and J calls plus clone size are reproduced from that table; the DNA served to infer D and trimming. The sample contains roughly 250,000 clones, about 80% of which appear only once. This CDR3 contains 16 residues. Trimming at V came to 5 bases and at J to 5 bases, leaving 9 bases not matched to a gene. Germline assignment: CDR1 SGHVS and CDR2 FNYEAQ.

Sequencing was carried out using peripheral blood. The source is a woman of 80 years or more with active or convalescent COVID-19. The chain couples TRBV7-6 to TRBJ2-3, with TRBD2 matching over 11 bases. The CDR3 reads CASSQRIAGGVDTQYF. CDR3 sequence (DNA): TGTGCCAGCAGCCAGAGAATAGCGGGAGGGGTAGATACGCAGTATTTT.